The 26 T cell receptor beta chains below were found in one sample sequenced in a study of OX40 agonist ivuxolimab in advanced cancers. TCRdb's copy holds only in-frame clones and misses some; the assay was immunoSEQ multiplex PCR. This table holds approximately 50,000 clones, nearly 80% found once. The sample consisted of CD4+ or CD8+ T cells sorted from blood, taken in a trial of the OX40 agonist ivuxolimab. The origin of the receptors is an adult with an advanced solid tumor such as melanoma, head and neck, liver or kidney cancer.

The genes are TRBV7-8 and TRBJ2-7; 7 nucleotides align to TRBD2. Trimming at V came to 5 bases and at J to 3 bases, leaving 7 bases not matched to a gene. This CDR3 contains 14 residues. The germline V gene has CDR1 SGHVS and CDR2 FQNEAQ. The CDR3 sequence is CASSVGGTNYEQYF. The CDR3 DNA follows: TGTGCCAGCAGCGTGGGGGGGACTAACTACGAGCAGTACTTC. The variable domain in full, completed from reference TRBV7-8 and TRBJ2-7, reads GAGVSQSPRYKVAKRGQDVALRCDPISGHVSLFWYQQALGQGPEFLTYFQNEAQLDKSGLPSDRFFAERPEGSVSTLKIQRTQQEDSAVYLCASSVGGTNYEQYFGPGTRLTVT.

The chain joins TRBV23-1 to TRBJ2-6; 10 nucleotides line up with TRBD1. TRBV23-1 is classed as an ORF, of uncertain function. The CDR3 totals 18 residues. Trimming at V came to 0 bases and at J to 3 bases, leaving 5 bases not matched to a gene. The CDR3 DNA follows: TGCGCCAGCAGTCAATCGAGACAGGGGGCGTGTGGGGCCAACGTCCTGACTTTC. The encoded protein is CASSQSRQGACGANVLTF.

V and J are TRBV27 and TRBJ1-2; 10 bases are a match to TRBD1. Germline V lookup: CDR1 MNHEY, CDR2 SMNVEV (reference sequence). The CDR3 extends over 14 amino acids. Trimming at V came to 11 bases and at J to 5 bases, leaving 11 bases not matched to a gene. The CDR3 loop is CAGNRDRGGYGYTF. Here the CDR3 DNA reads TGTGCCGGAAACCGGGACAGGGGAGGGTATGGCTACACCTTC.

This chain uses TRBV11-3 with TRBJ2-3; a possible D gene is TRBD2 (6 bases). V was pared by 4 bases and J by 6 bases, with 14 bases between. CDR1 is SGHNT and CDR2 is YENEEA in the germline V gene. There are 14 residues in the CDR3. The CDR3 loop is CASSWGRLVDTQYF. The CDR3 region has the DNA TGTGCCAGCAGCTGGGGCCGACTAGTTGATACGCAGTATTTT.

This clone was observed once. CDR3 sequence reads: CASSWGFEAAGYTF. The DNA for the CDR3 is TGTGCCAGCAGCTGGGGATTCGAGGCGGCAGGCTACACCTTC. The rearrangement joins TRBV11-2 to TRBJ1-2; D unresolved. Trimming shortened V by 4 bases and J by 8 bases, and 17 bases separated the two germline ends. The germline V gene encodes CDR1 SGHAT and CDR2 FQNNGV. This CDR3 is built from 14 residues.

The chain uses TRBV5-1 and TRBJ1-4, with a tentative D call TRBD1 (5 bases). Germline CDR1 reads SGHRS; CDR2 reads YFSETQ. This CDR3 spans 14 amino acids. Trimming stripped 3 bases from V and 8 bases from J, with 14 bases between. CDR3 in amino acids: CASSSGTADEKLFF. CDR3 DNA: TGCGCCAGCAGCTCCGGGACGGCGGACGAAAAACTGTTTTTT.

This clone appeared a few times. V gene TRBV18 combines with J gene TRBJ2-3, with 10 positions matching TRBD1. The CDR3 spans 14 residues. Germline lookup yields CDR1 KGHSH and CDR2 LQKENI. J lost 8 bases, V lost 3 bases, and 5 bases had no gene match. CDR3 nucleotides: TGTGCCAGCTCACCGGGACAGGGGACGGTTACGCAGTATTTT. Protein sequence: CASSPGQGTVTQYF.

This chain joins TRBV15 and TRBJ2-1; TRBD2 aligns across 12 bases. Germline assignment: CDR1 LNHNV and CDR2 YYDKDF (reference sequence). This CDR3 spans 16 amino acids. V lost 1 base, J lost 7 bases, and 5 bases stayed unmatched. The CDR3 DNA is TGTGCCACCAGCAGAGGGGGACTAGCGGGCGGAAATGAGCAGTTCTTC. Protein product: CATSRGGLAGGNEQFF. Variable domain in full (rest from reference TRBV15 and TRBJ2-1): DAMVIQNPRYQVTQFGKPVTLSCSQTLNHNVMYWYQQKSSQAPKLLFHYYDKDFNNEADTPDNFQSRRPNTSFCFLDIRSPGLGDTAMYLCATSRGGLAGGNEQFFGPGTRLTVL.

This clone was seen only once. The J gene is TRBJ1-2, the V gene TRBV5-4; D uncertain. The CDR3 length is 14 residues. CDR1 is SGHNT and CDR2 is YYREEE in the germline V gene (reference sequence). The germline V and J ends were trimmed by 1 base and 7 bases, with 14 bases remaining between them. The CDR3 loop is CASSLRDVRSGYTF. DNA for the CDR3: TGTGCCAGCAGCTTGCGTGACGTTCGGTCTGGCTACACCTTC.

J is TRBJ1-2 and V is TRBV7-2; no clear D gene. Trimming took off 5 bases at V and 0 bases at J, with 13 bases between the two ends. Germline CDR1 SGHTA, CDR2 FQGNSA. The CDR3 contains 15 residues. In DNA form, the CDR3 reads TGTGCCAGCAGCATGGGCCGGGGAGCTAACTATGGCTACACCTTC. This codes for CASSMGRGANYGYTF.

The J gene is TRBJ2-6, the V gene TRBV7-2; no firm D call. The V end was cut by 1 base, the J end by 4 bases, with 8 bases between. The V gene's germline CDR1 is SGHTA and CDR2 FQGNSA. This CDR3 spans 15 amino acids. In nucleotides, the CDR3 is TGTGCCAGCAGCTTAGGTGGTTCCGGGGCCAACGTCCTGACTTTC. Translating it yields CASSLGGSGANVLTF.

This sequence joins TRBV5-1 and TRBJ1-1; D call uncertain. V lost 0 bases and J 1 base, leaving 10 bases between the germline ends. Looked up from germline, CDR1 is SGHRS and CDR2 is YFSETQ. The CDR3 runs 15 residues. CDR3 region: CASSLAPGSNTEAFF. In DNA, the CDR3 is TGCGCCAGCAGCTTGGCCCCAGGCTCGAACACTGAAGCTTTCTTT.

This chain links TRBV6-6 with TRBJ2-7; no clear D gene. The CDR3 loop spans 12 amino acids. The germline CDR1 and CDR2 sequences are MNHNY and SVGAGI (reference sequence). The V end lost 7 bases, the J end lost 5 bases, and 12 bases lay between the germline ends. The CDR3 region is CASKNRVNEQYF. CDR3 DNA sequence: TGTGCCAGCAAAAACCGGGTCAACGAGCAGTACTTC.

V is TRBV28 and J is TRBJ1-5, with a possible D match to TRBD1 (5 bases). Germline assignment: CDR1 MDHEN and CDR2 SYDVKM. Between the trimmed V and J ends, which lost 3 bases and 1 base, there was a span of 13 bases. CDR3 length: 16 amino acids. CDR3 residues: CASSFFARVSNQPQHF. The CDR3 DNA follows: TGTGCCAGCAGTTTTTTCGCCAGGGTGAGCAATCAGCCCCAGCATTTT.

The genes are TRBV18 and TRBJ2-6; tentatively, D is TRBD2 (8 bases). The CDR3 length is 19 residues. V shed 3 bases and J shed 0 bases, with 18 bases lying between them. The V gene's germline CDR1 is KGHSH and CDR2 LQKENI. The CDR3 DNA follows: TGTGCCAGCTCACCGATAGCGGGACGGACAGGCTCTGGGGCCAACGTCCTGACTTTC. It encodes CASSPIAGRTGSGANVLTF. The full variable domain, rest sourced from reference TRBV18 and TRBJ2-6, is NAGVMQNPRHLVRRRGQEARLRCSPMKGHSHVYWYRQLPEEGLKFMVYLQKENIIDESGMPKERFSAEFPKEGPSILRIQQVVRGDSAAYFCASSPIAGRTGSGANVLTFGAGSRLTVL.

The rearrangement joins TRBV18 to TRBJ1-2; D remains ambiguous. CDR3 length equals 13 residues. The V end lost 2 bases, the J end lost 0 bases, and 4 bases lay between the germline ends. Germline CDR1 is KGHSH and CDR2 is LQKENI. The CDR3 DNA is TGTGCCAGCTCACCAGGAGCTAACTATGGCTACACCTTC. It yields the protein CASSPGANYGYTF.

The CDR3 loop is CASSRQGLGVYGYTF. The CDR3 DNA reads as TGTGCCAGCAGCCGTCAGGGGTTGGGGGTGTATGGCTACACCTTC. The rearrangement joins TRBV14 to TRBJ1-2; possible D gene TRBD1, 6 bases. The CDR3 is made up of 15 amino acids. CDR1 is SGHDN and CDR2 is FVKESK in the germline V gene. V dropped 4 bases and J dropped 5 bases, with 17 bases sitting between them.

This rearrangement joins TRBV27 to TRBJ2-2; 8 bases fit TRBD2. Per the germline V gene, CDR1 is MNHEY and CDR2 is SMNVEV (reference sequence). The length of the CDR3 is 16 residues. J gave up 5 bases and V 1 base, and 6 bases lay outside the gene matches. CDR3 coding DNA: TGTGCCAGCAGTTTATTACCAGCGGGAGTGACCGGGGAGCTGTTTTTT. This gives the protein CASSLLPAGVTGELFF.

This clone showed up just a few times. This chain uses TRBV19 with TRBJ1-1; D unresolved. CDR1 and CDR2 (germline): LNHDA, SQIVND (reference sequence). V lost 6 bases, J lost 1 base, and 12 bases lay in between. The CDR3 has 14 residues. The CDR3 protein is CASSRTGWNTEAFF. The CDR3 bases are TGTGCCAGTAGCCGAACGGGGTGGAACACTGAAGCTTTCTTT.

The chain is built from TRBV7-2 and TRBJ1-6; 7 nucleotides line up with TRBD1. Germline V gene sequence: CDR1 SGHTA, CDR2 FQGNSA. The CDR3 is 14 residues long. V lost 2 bases, J lost 7 bases, and 2 bases stayed unmatched. CDR3 bases: TGTGCCAGCAGCTTAAGGGGGCCAAATTCACCCCTCCACTTT. It codes for CASSLRGPNSPLHF. Supplemented by reference TRBV7-2 and TRBJ1-6, the full variable domain reads GAGVSQSPSNKVTEKGKDVELRCDPISGHTALYWYRQSLGQGLEFLIYFQGNSAPDKSGLPSDRFSAERTGGSVSTLTIQRTQQEDSAVYLCASSLRGPNSPLHFGNGTRLTVT.

CDR3 nucleotides: TGTGCCAGCAGCTTATTAGCGGGAGTTGGGAATGAGCAGTTCTTC. Translation: CASSLLAGVGNEQFF. This chain joins TRBV11-2 and TRBJ2-1, with 9 bases that match TRBD2. The CDR3 loop spans 15 amino acids. The germline gives CDR1 SGHAT, CDR2 FQNNGV. J gave up 7 bases and V 2 bases, and 6 bases lay outside the gene matches.

With regard to this clone: The sample holds other DNA sequences that translate to the same CDR3. V usage is TRBV7-8 and J usage is TRBJ1-1; TRBD1 might be the D (5 bases). This CDR3 has 14 amino acids. Looked up from germline, CDR1 is SGHVS and CDR2 is FQNEAQ. With 1 base removed from V and 1 base from J, the gap between germline ends came to 7 bases. CDR3 nucleotides: TGTGCCAGCAGCTTAGGGGGGTCGAACACTGAAGCTTTCTTT. Amino acids: CASSLGGSNTEAFF.

CDR3: CASSWDRKMNTEAFF. CDR3 DNA: TGTGCCAGCAGTTGGGACAGAAAAATGAACACTGAAGCTTTCTTT. The V gene is TRBV27, the J gene TRBJ1-1; 7 bases are shared with TRBD1. The CDR3 has 15 amino acids. J gave up 0 bases and V 4 bases, and 5 bases lay outside the gene matches. Germline assignment: CDR1 MNHEY and CDR2 SMNVEV (reference sequence).

This clone has only a few counts. The rearrangement links TRBV7-3 to TRBJ2-1, with 10 bases matching TRBD2. J was trimmed by 4 bases and V by 4 bases; bases with no gene match: 1. CDR3 size: 14 residues. Germline CDR1 and CDR2: SGHTA and FQGTGA. This CDR3 is CASSWTSGYNEQFF. The CDR3, as DNA: TGTGCCAGCAGCTGGACTAGCGGATACAATGAGCAGTTCTTC.

This clone was recorded a few times. The chain links TRBV6-6 to TRBJ1-1, with D possibly being TRBD1 (6 bases). The CDR3 is 15 residues long. Germline V gives CDR1 MNHNY, CDR2 SVGAGI (reference sequence). Deletions cut 0 bases from V and 6 bases from J, with 14 bases between. DNA of the CDR3: TGTGCCAGCAGTTACTCGACACAGGGTTTTTCTGAAGCTTTCTTT. It is translated as CASSYSTQGFSEAFF.

This chain uses TRBV5-1 with TRBJ1-1; D possibly corresponds to TRBD1 (5 bases). The germline V gene has CDR1 SGHRS and CDR2 YFSETQ. V shed 0 bases and J shed 4 bases, with 13 bases lying between them. The CDR3 consists of 15 residues. This CDR3 reads CASSLGAGLTTEAFF. The CDR3 DNA reads as TGCGCCAGCAGCTTGGGGGCAGGGTTGACCACTGAAGCTTTCTTT.